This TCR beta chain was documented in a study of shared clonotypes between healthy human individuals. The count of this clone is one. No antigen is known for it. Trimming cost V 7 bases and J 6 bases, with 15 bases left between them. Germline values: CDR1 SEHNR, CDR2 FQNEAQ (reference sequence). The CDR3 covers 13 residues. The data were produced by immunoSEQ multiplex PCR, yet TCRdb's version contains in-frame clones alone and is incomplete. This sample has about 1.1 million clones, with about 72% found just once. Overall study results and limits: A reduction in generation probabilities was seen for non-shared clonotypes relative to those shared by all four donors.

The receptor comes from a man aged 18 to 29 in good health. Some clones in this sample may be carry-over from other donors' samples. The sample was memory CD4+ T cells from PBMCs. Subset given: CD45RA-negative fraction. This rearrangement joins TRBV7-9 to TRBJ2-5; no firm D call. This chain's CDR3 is CASTSGSAQTQYF. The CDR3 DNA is TGTGCCAGCACCTCTGGGTCCGCCCAGACCCAGTACTTC. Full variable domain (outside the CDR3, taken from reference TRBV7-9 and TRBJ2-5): DTGVSQNPRHKITKRGQNVTFRCDPISEHNRLYWYRQTLGQGPEFLTYFQNEAQLEKSRLLSDRFSAERPKGSFSTLEIQRTEQGDSAMYLCASTSGSAQTQYFGPGTRLLVL.